The rows below give T cell receptor beta chains drawn from one sample of a study of CXCR3-negative and CXCR3-positive naive CD8 T cells. Each CDR3 protein gets one entry in TCRdb, which reprocessed the 5' RACE reads and gives no DNA. The sample holds tens of thousands of distinct CDR3 sequences. The sequenced sample was memory CD8+ T cells from blood. These TCRs come from a human donor in good health. Some clones in this sample may be carry-over from other donors' samples. The CDR3 runs from the conserved cysteine through the conserved F or W. For some rows the clone size is stated as once, few or many, or as a class when expanded; others skip it.

v_call	clone_size	j_call	cdr3_length	cdr3_aa
TRBV7-2	NA	TRBJ2-5	15	CASSLADIDIETQYF
TRBV29-1	NA	TRBJ2-7	13	CSVRTGGSYEQYF
TRBV20-1	NA	TRBJ1-3	14	CSARDWRSGNTIYF
TRBV12-3/TRBV12-4	NA	TRBJ2-3	14	CASSLRASTDTQYF
TRBV7-9	NA	TRBJ1-4	14	CASSGTGGIEKLFF
TRBV29-1	NA	TRBJ2-7	16	CSVSAASSSSSYEQYF
TRBV25-1	medium-sized	TRBJ2-2	16	CASSEWVGPNTGELFF
TRBV4-3	NA	TRBJ2-7	14	CASSPGLAGFEQYF
TRBV6-2/TRBV6-3	NA	TRBJ2-3	16	CASSRSGRPSTDTQYF
TRBV5-1	NA	TRBJ2-3	14	CASSVGLPTDTQYF
TRBV4-1	NA	TRBJ2-2	17	CASSQDPGTGLGGELFF
TRBV5-1	NA	TRBJ2-3	16	CASSLELAGITDTQYF
TRBV7-8	NA	TRBJ1-2	16	CASSQQPRTEHYGYTF
TRBV7-6	NA	TRBJ2-1	15	CASSTLAGGFNEQFF
TRBV7-9	NA	TRBJ2-5	15	CASSLEPRMEETQYF
TRBV7-9	NA	TRBJ2-1	14	CASSGTSGLPEQFF
TRBV29-1	NA	TRBJ2-7	13	CSVKGEPPYEQYF
TRBV7-2	NA	TRBJ1-4	15	CASSDGDRLNEKLFF
TRBV6-4	NA	TRBJ2-1	14	CASKGQGAGNEQFF
TRBV4-3	NA	TRBJ2-1	17	CASSQAPHGPSYNEQFF
TRBV9	NA	TRBJ1-4	20	CASSVRRGEWEPISNEKLFF
TRBV7-9	NA	TRBJ2-7	14	CASSPPDFSYEQYF
TRBV7-2	NA	TRBJ2-7	15	CASSLVGGGGREQYF
TRBV15	NA	TRBJ2-3	15	CATSEGDRGVDTQYF
TRBV4-3	NA	TRBJ1-1	19	CASSQEPPGQIVMNTEAFF
TRBV7-2	NA	TRBJ1-1	14	CASSVIRGFTEAFF
TRBV12-3/TRBV12-4	NA	TRBJ2-7	16	CASSFLGEIPFIGQYF
TRBV29-1	NA	TRBJ1-1	14	CSAIPISMNTEAFF
TRBV20-1	NA	TRBJ1-6	14	CSATGSRESSPLHF
TRBV29-1	NA	TRBJ1-2	17	CSVGMDSRGFFDYGYTF
TRBV25-1	NA	TRBJ2-1	11	CASRSYNEQFF